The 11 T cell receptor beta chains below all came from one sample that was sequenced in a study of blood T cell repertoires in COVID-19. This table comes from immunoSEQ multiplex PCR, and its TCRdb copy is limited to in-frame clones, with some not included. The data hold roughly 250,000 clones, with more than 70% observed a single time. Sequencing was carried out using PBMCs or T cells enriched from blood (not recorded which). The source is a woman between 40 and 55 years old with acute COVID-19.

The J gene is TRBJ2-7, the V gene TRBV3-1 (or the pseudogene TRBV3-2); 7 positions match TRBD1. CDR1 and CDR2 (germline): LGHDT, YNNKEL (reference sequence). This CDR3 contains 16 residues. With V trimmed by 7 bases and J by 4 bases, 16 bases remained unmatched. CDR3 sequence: CASKLILQGIKYEQYV. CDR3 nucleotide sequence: TGTGCCAGCAAACTCATCTTACAGGGGATTAAGTACGAGCAGTACGTC.

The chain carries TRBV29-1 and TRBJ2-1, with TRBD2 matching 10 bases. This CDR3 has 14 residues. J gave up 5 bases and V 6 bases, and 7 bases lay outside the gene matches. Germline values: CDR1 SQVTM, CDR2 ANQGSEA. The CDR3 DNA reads TGCAGCGTCGTCAGGACTAGCGGAAACAATGAGCAGTTCTTC. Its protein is CSVVRTSGNNEQFF.

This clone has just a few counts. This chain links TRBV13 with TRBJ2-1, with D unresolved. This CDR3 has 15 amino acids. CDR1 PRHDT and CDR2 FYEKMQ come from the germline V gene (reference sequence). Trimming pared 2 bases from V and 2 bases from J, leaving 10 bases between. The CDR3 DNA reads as TGTGCCAGCAGCTTAACTGGTACTACCTACAATGAGCAGTTCTTC. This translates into CASSLTGTTYNEQFF. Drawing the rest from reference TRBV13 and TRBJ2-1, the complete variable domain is AAGVIQSPRHLIKEKRETATLKCYPIPRHDTVYWYQQGPGQDPQFLISFYEKMQSDKGSIPDRFSAQQFSDYHSELNMSSLELGDSALYFCASSLTGTTYNEQFFGPGTRLTVL.

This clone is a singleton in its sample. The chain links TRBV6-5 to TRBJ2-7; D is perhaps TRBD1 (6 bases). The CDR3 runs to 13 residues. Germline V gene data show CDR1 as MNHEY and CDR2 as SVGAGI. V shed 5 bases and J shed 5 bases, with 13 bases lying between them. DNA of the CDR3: TGTGCCAGCAGTCGCGAGGGGGATCACGAGCAGTACTTC. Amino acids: CASSREGDHEQYF.

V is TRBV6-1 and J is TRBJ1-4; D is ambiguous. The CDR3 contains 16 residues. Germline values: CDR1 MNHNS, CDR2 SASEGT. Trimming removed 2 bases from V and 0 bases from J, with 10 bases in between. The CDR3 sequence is CASSELETATNEKLFF. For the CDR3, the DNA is TGTGCCAGCAGTGAATTGGAAACAGCAACTAATGAAAAACTGTTTTTT.

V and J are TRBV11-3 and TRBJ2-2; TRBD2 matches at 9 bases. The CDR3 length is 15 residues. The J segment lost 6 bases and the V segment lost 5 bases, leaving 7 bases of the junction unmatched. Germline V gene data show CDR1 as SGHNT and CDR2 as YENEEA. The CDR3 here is CASSRGGRAPGELFF. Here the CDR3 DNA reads TGTGCCAGCAGCCGCGGCGGGAGGGCCCCCGGGGAGCTGTTTTTT.

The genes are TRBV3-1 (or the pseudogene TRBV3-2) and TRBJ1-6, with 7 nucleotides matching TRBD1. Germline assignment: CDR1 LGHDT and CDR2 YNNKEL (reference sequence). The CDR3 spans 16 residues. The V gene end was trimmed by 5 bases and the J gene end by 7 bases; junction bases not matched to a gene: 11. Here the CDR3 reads CASSTGQGGPNSPLHF. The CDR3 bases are TGTGCCAGCAGCACTGGGCAGGGGGGCCCAAATTCACCCCTCCACTTT.

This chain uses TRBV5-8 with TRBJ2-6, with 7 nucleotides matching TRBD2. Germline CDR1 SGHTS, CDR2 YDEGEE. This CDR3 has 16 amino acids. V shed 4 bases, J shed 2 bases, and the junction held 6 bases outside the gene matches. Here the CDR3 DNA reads TGTGCCAGCAGCCGGGAGGTGATTCCTGGGGCCAACGTCCTGACTTTC. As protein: CASSREVIPGANVLTF.

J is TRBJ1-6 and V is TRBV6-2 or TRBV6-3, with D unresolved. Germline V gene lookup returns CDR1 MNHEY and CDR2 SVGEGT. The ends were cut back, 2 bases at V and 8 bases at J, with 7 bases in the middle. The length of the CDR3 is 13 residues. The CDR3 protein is CASSYDFHSPLHF. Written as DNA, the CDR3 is TGTGCCAGCAGTTACGACTTTCATTCACCCCTCCACTTT.

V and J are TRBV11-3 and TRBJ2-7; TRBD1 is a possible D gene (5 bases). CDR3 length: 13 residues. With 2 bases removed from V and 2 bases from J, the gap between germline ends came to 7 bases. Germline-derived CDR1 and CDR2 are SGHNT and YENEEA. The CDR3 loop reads CASSLSRAYEQYF. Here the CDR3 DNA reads TGTGCCAGCAGCTTATCCAGGGCCTACGAGCAGTACTTC.

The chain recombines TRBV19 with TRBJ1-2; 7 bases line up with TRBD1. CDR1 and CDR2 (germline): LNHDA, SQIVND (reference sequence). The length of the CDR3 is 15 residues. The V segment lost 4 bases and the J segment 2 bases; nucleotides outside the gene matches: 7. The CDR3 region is CASSTGTATNYGYTF. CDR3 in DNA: TGTGCCAGTAGTACCGGGACAGCAACGAACTATGGCTACACCTTC.